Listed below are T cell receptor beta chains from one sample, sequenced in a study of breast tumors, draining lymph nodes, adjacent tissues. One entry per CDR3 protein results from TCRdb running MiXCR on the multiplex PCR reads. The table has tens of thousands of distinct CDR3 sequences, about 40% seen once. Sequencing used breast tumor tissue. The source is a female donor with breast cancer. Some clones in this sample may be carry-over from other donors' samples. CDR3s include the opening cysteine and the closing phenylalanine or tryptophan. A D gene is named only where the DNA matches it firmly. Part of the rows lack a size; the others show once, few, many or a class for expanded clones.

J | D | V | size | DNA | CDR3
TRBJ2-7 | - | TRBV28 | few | TGTGCCAGCTTGAGTGGCTTGTCCTACGAGCAGTACTTC | CASLSGLSYEQYF
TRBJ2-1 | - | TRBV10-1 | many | TGCGCCAGCAGTGAAGGCGGGCTAGGGGATGAGCAGTTCTTC | CASSEGGLGDEQFF
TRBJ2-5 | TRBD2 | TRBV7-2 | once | TGTGCCAGCAGCTTAACGGGAGGGACCCAGCACTTC | CASSLTGGTQHF
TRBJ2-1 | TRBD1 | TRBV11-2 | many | TGTGCCAGCAGCTTAGGTATTCCGGGACAGGTATACAATGAGCAGTTCTTC | CASSLGIPGQVYNEQFF
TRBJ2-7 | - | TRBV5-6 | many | TGTGCCAGCAGCTTGCAGGGATACGAGCAGTACTTC | CASSLQGYEQYF
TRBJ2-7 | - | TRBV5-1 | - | TGCGCCAGCAGCTTGGTACAGGGCCACGAGCAGTACTTC | CASSLVQGHEQYF
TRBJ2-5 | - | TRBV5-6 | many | TGTGCCAGCAGCTTGACAAACCAAGAGACCCAGTACTTC | CASSLTNQETQYF
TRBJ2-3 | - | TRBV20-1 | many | TGCAGTGCTAGAAACCCATCAAGGGACCCAGATACGCAGTATTTT | CSARNPSRDPDTQYF
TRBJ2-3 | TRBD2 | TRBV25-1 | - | TGTGCCAGCAGTGCTAGCGGGAGTAGGGGGAAATACACAGATACGCAGTATTTT | CASSASGSRGKYTDTQYF
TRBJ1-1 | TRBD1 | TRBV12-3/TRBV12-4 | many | TGTGCCAGCAGCAGCCGGGACAGGGTAGGGCACACTGAAGCTTTCTTT | CASSSRDRVGHTEAFF
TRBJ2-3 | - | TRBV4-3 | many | TGCGCCAGCATCCGCGGGACTGAGAGCACAGATACGCAGTATTTT | CASIRGTESTDTQYF
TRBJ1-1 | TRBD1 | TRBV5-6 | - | TGTGCCAGCAGCCGGACAGGGGGAGACACTGAAGCTTTCTTT | CASSRTGGDTEAFF
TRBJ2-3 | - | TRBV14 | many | TGTGCCAGCAGCCAAGTGAGGGGCGGCACAGATACGCAGTATTTT | CASSQVRGGTDTQYF
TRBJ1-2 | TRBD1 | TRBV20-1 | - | TGCAGTGCTAGCGCCCCCGTGGGCACCGGGACAGGGCTGGGTGGCTACACCTTC | CSASAPVGTGTGLGGYTF
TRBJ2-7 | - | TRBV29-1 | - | TGCAGCGTTGAAGGAGGAGACGAGCAGTACTTC | CSVEGGDEQYF
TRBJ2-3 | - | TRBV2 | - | TGTGCCAGCACCCTCGGAGCGGTCGTTACAGATACGCAGTATTTT | CASTLGAVVTDTQYF
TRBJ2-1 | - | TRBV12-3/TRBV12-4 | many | TGTGCCAGCAGTTTATTCCGGGCTGAGCAGTTCTTC | CASSLFRAEQFF
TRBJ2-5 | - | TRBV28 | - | - | CASSFYICSASLLVGETQYF
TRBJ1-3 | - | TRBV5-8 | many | TGTGCCAGCAGCCCGGGGCGGGCACTCGGAAACACCATATATTTT | CASSPGRALGNTIYF
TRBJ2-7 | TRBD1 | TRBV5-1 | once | TGCGCCAGCAGCCGCTCGGGGACAGGGCCCCCAAGAGAGCGGTACTTC | CASSRSGTGPPRERYF
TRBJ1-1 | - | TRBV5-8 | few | TGTGCCAGCAGCCGAGTCACAAGGAACACTGAAGCTTTCTTT | CASSRVTRNTEAFF
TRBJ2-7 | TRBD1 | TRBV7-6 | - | TGTGCCAGCAGCGCCGCCGGGACAGGGGACGAGCAGTACTTC | CASSAAGTGDEQYF
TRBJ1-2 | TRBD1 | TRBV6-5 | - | TGTGCCAGCAGACGGCAGACAGGGCAAGGCTACACCTTC | CASRRQTGQGYTF
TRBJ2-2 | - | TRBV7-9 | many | TGTGCCAGCAGCTTAACTGGACCGAACACCGGGGAGCTGTTTTTT | CASSLTGPNTGELFF
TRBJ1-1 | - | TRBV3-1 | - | TGTGCCAGCAGCCAGGGCGACACTGAAGCTTTCTTT | CASSQGDTEAFF
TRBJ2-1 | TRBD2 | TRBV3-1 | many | TGTGCCAGCAGCCGGACTAGCGGGAGCAATGAGCAGTTCTTC | CASSRTSGSNEQFF
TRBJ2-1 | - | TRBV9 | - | TGTGCCAGCATTGCTCCTGAGCAGTTCTTC | CASIAPEQFF
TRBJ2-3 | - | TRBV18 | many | TGTGCCAGCTCACTAAACCCCGGTACGCAGTATTTT | CASSLNPGTQYF
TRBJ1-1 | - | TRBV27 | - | TGTGCCAGCAGTCCAACGGCCGGGTTGCCAGCCACTGAAGCTTTCTTT | CASSPTAGLPATEAFF
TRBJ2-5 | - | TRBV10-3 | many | TGTGCCACCGCTGAAGGGCAAGAGACCCAGTACTTC | CATAEGQETQYF
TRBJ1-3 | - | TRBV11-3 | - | TGTGCCAGCAGCTTAGTCTCCGGGGAGCTGAGGGGAAACACCATATATTTT | CASSLVSGELRGNTIYF
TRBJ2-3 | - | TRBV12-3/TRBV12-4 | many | TGTGCCAGCAGTCCGGGGGAGAACAGGCGTCGGGATACGCAGTATTTT | CASSPGENRRRDTQYF
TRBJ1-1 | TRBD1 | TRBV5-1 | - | TGCGCCAGCAGCTTACAGGGGAACATGAACACTGAAGCTTTCTTT | CASSLQGNMNTEAFF
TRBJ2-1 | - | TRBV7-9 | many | TGTGCCAGCAGCTTAGATCTCCTCGCAGGGTTCAATGAGCAGTTCTTC | CASSLDLLAGFNEQFF
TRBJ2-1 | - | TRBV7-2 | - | TGTGCCAGCAGCTTATTGGGCTGGGGGAAATCCTACAATGAGCAGTTCTTC | CASSLLGWGKSYNEQFF
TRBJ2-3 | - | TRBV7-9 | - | TGTGCCAGCAGCTTAGAAGGTAATCCACTGGGCAATGAGCAGTATTTT | CASSLEGNPLGNEQYF
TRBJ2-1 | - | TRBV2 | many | TGTGCCAGCAGTTTGGACAGTAACAATGAGCAGTTCTTC | CASSLDSNNEQFF
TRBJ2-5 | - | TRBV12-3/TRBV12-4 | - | TGTGCCAGCACCCAACAGGTAGGGGCGGCCCAGTACTTC | CASTQQVGAAQYF
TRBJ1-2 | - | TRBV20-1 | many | TGCAGTGCTCAAACCCCCAGGGGTGGTGGCTACACCTTC | CSAQTPRGGGYTF
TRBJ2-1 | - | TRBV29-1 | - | TGCAGCGTAGGGCCGGAGCAGTTCTTC | CSVGPEQFF
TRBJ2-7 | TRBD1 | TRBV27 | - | TGTGCCAGCAGGGGGATTGGGACAGGGCTCGGGTACGAGCAGTACTTC | CASRGIGTGLGYEQYF
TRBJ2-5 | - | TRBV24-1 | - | TGTGCCACCAGTGACACCGGACACCCTGGGGAGACCCAGTACTTC | CATSDTGHPGETQYF
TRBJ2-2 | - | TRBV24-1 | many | TGTGCCACCTCCCTGCGTACCGGGGAGCTGTTTTTT | CATSLRTGELFF
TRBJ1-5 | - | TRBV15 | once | TGTGCCACCAGCAGTCGTGGTGGCAATCAGCCCCAGCATTTT | CATSSRGGNQPQHF
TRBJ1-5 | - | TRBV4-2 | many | TGTGCCAGCAGCCAAGATGCAGGGGCCCATCAGCCCCAGCATTTT | CASSQDAGAHQPQHF
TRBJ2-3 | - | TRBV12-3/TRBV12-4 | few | TGTGCCAGCAGTTTAATGCCAGTAGCGGATGCGCAGTATTTT | CASSLMPVADAQYF
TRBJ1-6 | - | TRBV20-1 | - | TGCAGTGCTAGTCTAAACCTCCACTTT | CSASLNLHF
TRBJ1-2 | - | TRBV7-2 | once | - | CDSSFYICSAGDVAGHGYTF
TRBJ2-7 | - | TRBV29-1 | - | TGCAGCGTTGAGAGAGGGCTCGAGCAGTACTTC | CSVERGLEQYF
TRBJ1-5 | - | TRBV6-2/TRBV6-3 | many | TGTGCCAGCAGTCTGACAAACTTTCAGCCCCAGCATTTT | CASSLTNFQPQHF
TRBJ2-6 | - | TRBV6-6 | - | TGTGCCGGCAGTCCCGAAGGGAACTCTGGGGCCAACGTCCTGACTTTC | CAGSPEGNSGANVLTF
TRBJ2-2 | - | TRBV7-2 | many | TGTGCCAGCAGGTCACCTGCCGGGGAGCTGTTTTTT | CASRSPAGELFF
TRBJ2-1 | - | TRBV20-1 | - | TGCAGTGCTAGAAGGACAGCACGCTTCGACAGCTCCTACAATGAGCAGTTCTTC | CSARRTARFDSSYNEQFF
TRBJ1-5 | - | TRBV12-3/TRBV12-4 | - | TGTGCCAGCAGAGATACAGGGACGGGGCAGCCCCAGCATTTT | CASRDTGTGQPQHF
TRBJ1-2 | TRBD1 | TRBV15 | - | TGTGCTAGAATAAGACAGGGGCACGACTATGGCTACACCTTC | CARIRQGHDYGYTF